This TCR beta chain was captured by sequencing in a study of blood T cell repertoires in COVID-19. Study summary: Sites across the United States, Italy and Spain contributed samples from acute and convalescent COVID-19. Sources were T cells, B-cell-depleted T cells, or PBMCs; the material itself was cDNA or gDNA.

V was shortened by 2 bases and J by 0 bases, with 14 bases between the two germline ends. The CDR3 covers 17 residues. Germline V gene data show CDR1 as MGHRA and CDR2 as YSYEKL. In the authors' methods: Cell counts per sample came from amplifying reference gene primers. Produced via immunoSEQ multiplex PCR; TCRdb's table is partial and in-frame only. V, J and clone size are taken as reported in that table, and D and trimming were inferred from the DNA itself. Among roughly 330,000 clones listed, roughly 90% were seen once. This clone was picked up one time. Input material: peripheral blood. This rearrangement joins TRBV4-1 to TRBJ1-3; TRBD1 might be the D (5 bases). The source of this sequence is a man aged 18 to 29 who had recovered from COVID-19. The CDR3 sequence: CASSQFRGVDSGNTIYF. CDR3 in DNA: TGCGCCAGCAGCCAATTCCGGGGGGTCGACTCTGGAAACACCATATATTTT.